Shown below are 26 T cell receptor beta chains from a single sample sequenced in a study of blood T cell repertoires in COVID-19. Here immunoSEQ multiplex PCR was the method, and the copy in TCRdb shows in-frame clones only, minus some. The sample includes around 190,000 clones, around 83% of them seen just once. The material sequenced was peripheral blood. These receptors all come from a woman between 65 and 79 years old with COVID-19, enrolled during active disease.

The J gene is TRBJ1-1, the V gene TRBV7-2; D gene ambiguous. The V gene's germline CDR1 is SGHTA and CDR2 FQGNSA. The CDR3 totals 14 residues. V was clipped by 5 bases and J by 10 bases, with 20 bases between them. CDR3 in amino acids: CASSPSPSLIRAFF. CDR3 sequence (DNA): TGTGCCAGCAGCCCCTCTCCTAGCCTTATTCGAGCTTTCTTT.

The rearrangement uses TRBV15 and TRBJ2-1; 14 bases line up with TRBD2. Looked up from germline, CDR1 is LNHNV and CDR2 is YYDKDF (reference sequence). The V segment lost 3 bases and the J segment 0 bases; nucleotides outside the gene matches: 4. This CDR3 comprises 18 residues. In nucleotides, the CDR3 is TGTGCCACCAGCAGCCGGGGACTAGCGGGAGTCTCCTACAATGAGCAGTTCTTC. This gives the protein CATSSRGLAGVSYNEQFF.

The chain combines TRBV29-1 with TRBJ2-1, with 10 positions matching TRBD2. Germline CDR1 SQVTM, CDR2 ANQGSEA. CDR3 length: 14 amino acids. V trimming: 3 bases; J trimming: 4 bases; junction bases outside the gene matches: 3. The CDR3 loop reads CSVDGLADYNEQFF. For the CDR3, the DNA is TGCAGCGTTGACGGACTAGCGGATTACAATGAGCAGTTCTTC.

The rearrangement uses TRBV7-9 and TRBJ1-2; TRBD1 aligns across 8 bases. CDR1 SEHNR and CDR2 FQNEAQ come from the germline V gene (reference sequence). The J segment lost 7 bases and the V segment lost 5 bases, leaving 18 bases of the junction unmatched. CDR3 length equals 17 residues. CDR3: CASSKTSLGQGVRGYTF. CDR3 DNA: TGTGCCAGCAGCAAGACCTCGCTTGGACAGGGAGTTCGTGGCTACACCTTC.

In regard to this clone: At one end the junction does not follow the germline gene, possibly because of a read error. The chain joins TRBV6-5 to TRBJ2-2; D possibly corresponds to TRBD1 (6 bases). The CDR3 covers 13 residues. CDR1 MNHEY and CDR2 SVGAGI come from the germline V gene. The DNA for the CDR3 is TGTGCCAGCAGTCAGGGGAACCCCGGGGAGCTGTTTTTT. It specifies CASSQGNPGELFF.

This clone came up a few times. The J gene is TRBJ2-5, the V gene TRBV6-5, with D perhaps matching TRBD1 (5 bases). The CDR3 sequence is 13 residues long. CDR1 is MNHEY and CDR2 is SVGAGI in the germline V gene. V lost 2 bases to trimming and J lost 5 bases, with 9 bases between them. Here the CDR3 reads CASSYQGRETQYF. CDR3 DNA: TGTGCCAGCAGTTACCAGGGAAGGGAGACCCAGTACTTC.

The chain uses TRBV2 and TRBJ1-5, with D possibly TRBD1 on 6 matching bases. With 6 bases removed from V and 7 bases from J, the gap between germline ends came to 16 bases. The CDR3 spans 14 residues. Germline loops: CDR1 SNHLY, CDR2 FYNNEI. CDR3 sequence reads: CASRSSQGEQPQHF. The CDR3, as DNA: TGTGCCAGCAGGTCATCACAGGGAGAGCAGCCCCAGCATTTT.

The chain recombines TRBV5-4 with TRBJ1-3, with 7 positions matching TRBD1. The CDR3 is 16 amino acids. V dropped 0 bases and J dropped 5; count of bases not matched to a gene: 8. In germline, CDR1 is SGHNT, CDR2 YYREEE (reference sequence). The CDR3 protein is CASSLGSGQSRNTIYF. The CDR3 DNA sequence: TGTGCCAGCAGCTTGGGATCGGGACAGTCAAGAAACACCATATATTTT. Looking up the rest from reference TRBV5-4 and TRBJ1-3 gives the full variable domain: ETGVTQSPTHLIKTRGQQVTLRCSSQSGHNTVSWYQQALGQGPQFIFQYYREEENGRGNFPPRFSGLQFPNYSSELNVNALELDDSALYLCASSLGSGQSRNTIYFGEGSWLTVV.

The CDR3 reads CASSRGRDTQYF. The CDR3 coding sequence is TGTGCCAGTAGCCGGGGGAGGGATACGCAGTATTTT. This chain uses TRBV19 with TRBJ2-3; perhaps TRBD2 as D (6 bases). This CDR3 spans 12 amino acids. Trimming shortened V by 6 bases and J by 6 bases, and 10 bases separated the two germline ends. Germline V CDR1 and CDR2: LNHDA, SQIVND (reference sequence).

The table lists this clone with a count of one. CDR3 in DNA: TGCGCCAGCAGCTTGGCAGGGGATAATAATTCACCCCTCCACTTT. Amino acids: CASSLAGDNNSPLHF. The rearrangement uses TRBV5-1 and TRBJ1-6, with D perhaps TRBD1 (6 bases). Trimming pared 0 bases from V and 5 bases from J, leaving 9 bases between. Germline V gene lookup returns CDR1 SGHRS and CDR2 YFSETQ. The CDR3 loop spans 15 amino acids.

The genes are TRBV6-2 or TRBV6-3 and TRBJ2-5, with D possibly TRBD1 on 5 matching bases. Germline V gene data show CDR1 as MNHEY and CDR2 as SVGEGT. V was pared by 6 bases and J by 8 bases, with 10 bases between. CDR3 size: 11 residues. CDR3 sequence: CASSRDRTQYF. The DNA of the CDR3 is TGTGCCAGCAGCCGCGACAGAACCCAGTACTTC.

The chain employs TRBV7-8 and TRBJ2-5; TRBD1 aligns across 8 bases. The CDR3 contains 14 residues. The germline V gene has CDR1 SGHVS and CDR2 FQNEAQ. Trimming took 5 bases from V and 2 from J; bases not matched to a gene: 4. CDR3 loop: CASSADRGQETQYF. The CDR3 bases are TGTGCCAGCAGCGCCGACAGGGGTCAAGAGACCCAGTACTTC.

Regarding this clone: The same CDR3 also results from other DNA sequences found in this sample. The V call is TRBV12-3 or TRBV12-4, the J call TRBJ1-1; 7 bases map to TRBD1. V gave up 5 bases and J gave up 1 base; unmatched junction bases: 1. CDR3 length equals 13 residues. DNA for the CDR3: TGTGCCAGCAGTAGACAGGGGAACACTGAAGCTTTCTTT. Residues: CASSRQGNTEAFF.

This rearrangement joins TRBV7-2 to TRBJ2-7, with 15 bases that match TRBD2. CDR1 and CDR2 from the germline V gene are SGHTA and FQGNSA. The CDR3 contains 16 residues. V dropped 5 bases and J dropped 4; count of bases not matched to a gene: 6. CDR3 protein: CASSHGTSGRFYEQYF. The CDR3, as DNA: TGTGCCAGCAGCCATGGGACTAGCGGGAGGTTTTACGAGCAGTACTTC.

This clone has just a few counts. The chain is built from TRBV28 and TRBJ1-6; the D gene is possibly TRBD1 (5 bases). The CDR3 is made up of 14 amino acids. CDR1 MDHEN and CDR2 SYDVKM come from the germline V gene. The V gene lost 2 bases and the J gene lost 12 bases, with 14 bases spanning the gap. This chain's CDR3 is CASSLGDRSVPLHF. The CDR3 DNA reads TGTGCCAGCAGTTTAGGCGACAGATCGGTACCCCTCCACTTT. Full variable domain (outside the CDR3, taken from reference TRBV28 and TRBJ1-6): DVKVTQSSRYLVKRTGEKVFLECVQDMDHENMFWYRQDPGLGLRLIYFSYDVKMKEKGDIPEGYSVSREKKERFSLILESASTNQTSMYLCASSLGDRSVPLHFGNGTRLTVT.

The V and J genes are TRBV20-1 and TRBJ1-1, with D maybe TRBD1 (6 bases). Germline assignment: CDR1 DFQATT and CDR2 SNEGSKA (reference sequence). The CDR3 length is 12 residues. The V end lost 3 bases, the J end lost 3 bases, and 8 bases lay between the germline ends. In DNA, the CDR3 is TGCAGTGCTAGTCACAGGGACACTGAAGCTTTCTTT. Protein product: CSASHRDTEAFF.

V gene TRBV6-1 combines with J gene TRBJ1-5, with D uncertain. This CDR3 is 14 amino acids long. V shed 1 base and J shed 4 bases, with 8 bases lying between them. The germline CDR1 and CDR2 sequences are MNHNS and SASEGT. For the CDR3, the DNA is TGTGCCAGCAGTGAAGGGCCCGATAATCAGCCCCAGCATTTT. Residues: CASSEGPDNQPQHF.

The chain is built from TRBV25-1 and TRBJ1-2; 7 bases align to TRBD1. From germline, CDR1 is MGHDK and CDR2 SYGVNS. The CDR3 covers 14 residues. V lost 6 bases to trimming and J lost 8 bases; unmatched junction nucleotides: 12. CDR3 amino acids: CASSADRVVGGYTF. The DNA of the CDR3 is TGTGCCAGCAGCGCCGACAGGGTAGTAGGGGGCTACACCTTC.

CDR3 nucleotides: TGTGCCAGCTCACCAGGGTTTGGGGGGAATTCACCCCTCCACTTT. Encoded protein: CASSPGFGGNSPLHF. The chain couples TRBV18 to TRBJ1-6; weak D call: TRBD1 (5 bases). V lost 2 bases, J lost 7 bases, and 12 bases lay in between. The CDR3 is 15 amino acids. CDR1 is KGHSH, CDR2 LQKENI, per germline.

This chain connects TRBV11-3 to TRBJ2-3, with D perhaps TRBD2 (6 bases). Germline V gene data show CDR1 as SGHNT and CDR2 as YENEEA. This CDR3 contains 14 residues. Trimming stripped 3 bases from V and 3 bases from J, with 10 bases between. The CDR3 bases are TGTGCCAGCAGCTTCGGAGGGACTACAGATACGCAGTATTTT. Translation: CASSFGGTTDTQYF.

The J gene is TRBJ2-5, the V gene TRBV6-5; 10 bases fit TRBD2. The CDR3 has 15 residues. Germline-derived CDR1 and CDR2 are MNHEY and SVGAGI. V shed 2 bases, J shed 5 bases, and the junction held 5 bases outside the gene matches. For the CDR3, the DNA is TGTGCCAGCAGTTACGTTCGAGCGGGAGGGGAGACCCAGTACTTC. Translated, it gives CASSYVRAGGETQYF.

The chain recombines TRBV10-3 with TRBJ2-2; 9 bases are shared with TRBD2. Losses at the gene ends were 6 bases for V and 1 base for J; bases not matched to a gene: 3. The CDR3 spans 15 residues. Per germline, CDR1 ENHRY and CDR2 SYGVKD. CDR3 sequence reads: CAISSSGVNTGELFF. The CDR3 coding sequence is TGTGCCATCAGCTCTAGCGGGGTGAACACCGGGGAGCTGTTTTTT.

V gene TRBV7-8 combines with J gene TRBJ1-1; the match to TRBD1 covers 10 bases. The V segment lost 6 bases and the J segment 8 bases; nucleotides outside the gene matches: 6. Germline V gene data show CDR1 as SGHVS and CDR2 as FQNEAQ. The CDR3 consists of 13 residues. CDR3: CASRSGQGWEAFF. CDR3 nucleotides: TGTGCCAGCAGATCGGGACAGGGGTGGGAAGCTTTCTTT.

The rearrangement joins TRBV2 to TRBJ1-1; the match to TRBD1 covers 8 bases. The CDR3 sequence is 15 residues long. After removal of 7 bases from V and 9 bases from J, the junction contained 16 bases not matched to a gene. Germline V lookup: CDR1 SNHLY, CDR2 FYNNEI. DNA for the CDR3: TGTGCCAGCATCCAAAGGACAGGGAGGGGTAGTAAAGCTTTCTTT. It yields the protein CASIQRTGRGSKAFF.

CDR3 nucleotides: TGCGCCAGCAGCTTGGAGGGACAGGGGGGACATTCACCCCTCCACTTT. This translates into CASSLEGQGGHSPLHF. The chain employs TRBV5-1 and TRBJ1-6, with 11 bases fitting TRBD1. The CDR3 has 16 residues. The germline V gene has CDR1 SGHRS and CDR2 YFSETQ. Trimming cost V 0 bases and J 8 bases; bases outside gene matches: 4.

The V gene is TRBV25-1, the J gene TRBJ1-5; D gene uncertain. The germline V gene has CDR1 MGHDK and CDR2 SYGVNS. This CDR3 is built from 14 residues. V was cut by 6 bases and J by 3 bases, with 12 bases left in between. CDR3 residues: CASRAGGFNQPQHF. The CDR3 DNA reads TGTGCCAGCAGGGCCGGAGGGTTCAATCAGCCCCAGCATTTT.